Below are 8 T cell receptor beta chains sequenced from a single sample in a study of cytomegalovirus exposure and HLA in healthy donors listed by TCRdb under 2017. The protocol used for the library was the immunoSEQ multiplex PCR assay. For the multiplex PCR, a mixture combining 60 forward primers for TCR Vbeta segments and 13 reverse primers for TCR Jbeta segments was used. TCRdb retrieved this table from immuneACCESS and kept in-frame rearrangements only. Not all clones are present; in checked studies, unresolved V genes account for under half, and no reason is known for the remainder. The sample table shows around 140,000 clones, and about 10% are seen once. Jointly, the top ten make up 6.5% to 9% of the sample. Sequencing was done on a sample of PBMCs. The receptors come from a woman aged 40-49 years in good health and CMV-seropositive.

This clone has only a few counts. This chain links TRBV29-1 with TRBJ2-5; D is perhaps TRBD1 (5 bases). This CDR3 contains 14 residues. Germline CDR1 SQVTM, CDR2 ANQGSEA. V shed 7 bases and J shed 5 bases, with 20 bases lying between them. CDR3 in DNA: TGCAGCGCCGTATGGGGCGGAATTATGGAGACCCAGTACTTC. Encoded protein: CSAVWGGIMETQYF. Full variable domain (missing parts from reference TRBV29-1 and TRBJ2-5): SAVISQKPSRDICQRGTSLTIQCQVDSQVTMMFWYRQQPGQSLTLIATANQGSEATYESGFVIDKFPISRPNLTFSTLTVSNMSPEDSSIYLCSAVWGGIMETQYFGPGTRLLVL.

A few counts support this clone. The chain joins TRBV19 to TRBJ2-5, with D unclear. The CDR3 loop spans 13 amino acids. Looked up from germline, CDR1 is LNHDA and CDR2 is SQIVND (reference sequence). Trimming pared 5 bases from V and 3 bases from J, leaving 10 bases between. The CDR3 spells CASSSGQKETQYF. CDR3 bases: TGTGCCAGTAGTTCAGGCCAAAAAGAGACCCAGTACTTC.

J is TRBJ1-1 and V is TRBV11-1; TRBD1 might be the D (6 bases). This CDR3 is 13 amino acids long. Germline CDR1 SGHAT, CDR2 FQDESV (reference sequence). The V end was cut by 5 bases, the J end by 1 base, with 8 bases between. The CDR3: CASSVTGNTEAFF. The DNA for the CDR3 is TGTGCCAGCAGCGTGACAGGGAACACTGAAGCTTTCTTT.

The chain uses TRBV5-6 and TRBJ2-5; no clear D gene. The DNA end is more similar to TRBJ2-7, so the J call may be wrong. This CDR3 is 13 amino acids long. CDR1 is SGHDT and CDR2 is YYEEEE in the germline V gene. CDR3 nucleotide sequence: TGTGCCAGCAGCAGATCGATGGGCTACGAGCAGTACTTC. Translation: CASSRSMGYEQYF.

The chain carries TRBV6-5 and TRBJ1-1; 9 positions agree with TRBD1. In germline, CDR1 is MNHEY, CDR2 SVGAGI. J was trimmed by 3 bases and V by 4 bases; bases with no gene match: 6. The CDR3 totals 15 residues. Written as DNA, the CDR3 is TGTGCCAGCAGTTTCCGACGGACAGGGGACACTGAAGCTTTCTTT. Translation: CASSFRRTGDTEAFF.

This clone was counted a few times. The genes are TRBV19 and TRBJ1-1; weak D call: TRBD1 (5 bases). V was trimmed by 5 bases and J by 4 bases, leaving 17 bases between them. CDR1 is LNHDA and CDR2 is SQIVND in the germline V gene (reference sequence). The CDR3 runs to 15 residues. The CDR3 coding sequence is TGTGCCAGTAGTTCCCGCTGGAGGGGTTCCACTGAAGCTTTCTTT. Translating gives CASSSRWRGSTEAFF.

This clone was counted between two and nine times. In the same sample, other DNA sequences code for this CDR3. The rearrangement uses TRBV25-1 and TRBJ1-6; D gene ambiguous. V gave up 6 bases and J gave up 4 bases, with 16 bases separating them. The CDR3 is made up of 16 amino acids. CDR1 MGHDK and CDR2 SYGVNS come from the germline V gene. The DNA of the CDR3 is TGTGCCAGCAGGGACGCGGACCGGGGTTATAATTCACCCCTCCACTTT. Translated, it gives CASRDADRGYNSPLHF.

The V and J genes are TRBV10-3 and TRBJ1-1; no firm D call. The V gene's germline CDR1 is ENHRY and CDR2 SYGVKD. CDR3 length equals 14 residues. V lost 3 bases to trimming and J lost 4 bases, with 12 bases between them. The CDR3 nucleotides read TGTGCCATCAGTGACCGCGGGGAGGGCACTGAAGCTTTCTTT. Its protein is CAISDRGEGTEAFF.